The 20 T cell receptor beta chains below all came from one sample that was sequenced in a study of early T cells in non-severe SARS-CoV-2 infection. TCRdb processed the 5' RACE reads anew with MiXCR; each CDR3 protein has one entry. This table holds about 80,000 distinct CDR3 sequences, 9% to 13% found once. The sequencing input was whole blood. The receptor source for this set is an adult who was a healthcare worker with PCR-confirmed SARS-CoV-2 infection or an uninfected control (not recorded which).

The table lists this clonotype with a few counts. The V and J genes are TRBV29-1 and TRBJ2-3; 8 bases are a match to TRBD1. Germline CDR1 and CDR2: SQVTM and ANQGSEA. With 5 bases clipped from V and 6 bases from J, the junction kept 4 bases outside the gene matches. The CDR3 runs to 12 residues. The CDR3 is CSVLSGGDTQYF. DNA of the CDR3: TGCAGCGTTCTATCAGGGGGCGATACGCAGTATTTT.

This clonotype has ten or more counts. The chain combines TRBV5-1 with TRBJ2-5; maybe TRBD1 (6 bases). Trimming left V 4 bases short and J 9 bases short, with 22 bases between. Germline CDR1 SGHRS, CDR2 YFSETQ. The CDR3 runs 15 residues. CDR3 loop: CASSPGHGTPEAQYF. CDR3 in DNA: TGCGCCAGCAGCCCCGGGCATGGGACACCCGAGGCCCAGTACTTC. Full variable domain (rest looked up from reference TRBV5-1 and TRBJ2-5): KAGVTQTPRYLIKTRGQQVTLSCSPISGHRSVSWYQQTPGQGLQFLFEYFSETQRNKGNFPGRFSGRQFSNSRSEMNVSTLELGDSALYLCASSPGHGTPEAQYFGPGTRLLVL.

This clonotype was recorded a few times. The genes are TRBV4-1 and TRBJ2-3, with 7 bases fitting TRBD2. CDR3 length: 17 residues. The V and J ends lost 1 base and 5 bases, in that order; junction bases with no gene match: 12. The germline CDR1 and CDR2 sequences are MGHRA and YSYEKL. This CDR3 reads CASSQVSGGGPLDTQYF. For the CDR3, the DNA is TGCGCCAGCAGCCAAGTCTCGGGGGGAGGGCCTTTAGATACGCAGTATTTT.

This clonotype appeared a few times. The chain employs TRBV2 and TRBJ2-1; 10 bases map to TRBD1. The CDR3 runs 14 residues. The germline V gene encodes CDR1 SNHLY and CDR2 FYNNEI. Trimming took 3 bases from V and 4 from J; bases not matched to a gene: 0. The CDR3 spells CASSEGQGYNEQFF. CDR3 nucleotides: TGTGCCAGCAGTGAGGGACAGGGGTACAATGAGCAGTTCTTC.

This clonotype has at least ten counts. This chain joins TRBV4-2 and TRBJ1-2, with D unclear. CDR3 size: 16 residues. Deletions cut 4 bases from V and 2 bases from J, with 17 bases between. CDR1 and CDR2 (germline): LGHNA, YNFKEQ. The CDR3 region is CASSPQRHNTNYGYTF. The CDR3 nucleotides are TGTGCCAGCAGCCCGCAACGCCACAATACGAACTATGGCTACACCTTC.

This clonotype was recorded many times. The rearrangement uses TRBV25-1 and TRBJ2-2; D gene unclear. The germline V gene has CDR1 MGHDK and CDR2 SYGVNS. With 2 bases removed from V and 0 bases from J, the gap between germline ends came to 13 bases. The CDR3 is 17 amino acids. In DNA, the CDR3 is TGTGCCAGCAGTGAAAAATCCGTTTACTCGAACACCGGGGAGCTGTTTTTT. It translates to CASSEKSVYSNTGELFF.

The sample holds many counts of this clonotype. This chain connects TRBV11-2 to TRBJ1-2; the match to TRBD1 covers 7 bases. The CDR3 loop spans 13 amino acids. V trimming: 5 bases; J trimming: 8 bases; junction bases outside the gene matches: 8. CDR1 and CDR2 from the germline V gene are SGHAT and FQNNGV. Written as DNA, the CDR3 is TGTGCCAGCAGCCCGACAGGGATCTACGGCTACACCTTC. This codes for CASSPTGIYGYTF. Complete variable domain (other parts from reference TRBV11-2 and TRBJ1-2): EAGVAQSPRYKIIEKRQSVAFWCNPISGHATLYWYQQILGQGPKLLIQFQNNGVVDDSQLPKDRFSAERLKGVDSTLKIQPAKLEDSAVYLCASSPTGIYGYTFGSGTRLTVV.

This clonotype was recorded at least ten times. The rearrangement uses TRBV18 and TRBJ1-3; D ambiguous. The CDR3 consists of 15 residues. Per the germline V gene, CDR1 is KGHSH and CDR2 is LQKENI. Between the trimmed V and J ends, which lost 0 bases and 0 bases, there was a span of 6 bases. CDR3 bases: TGTGCCAGCTCACCACCGGGGAGCTCTGGAAACACCATATATTTT. Its protein is CASSPPGSSGNTIYF.

This clonotype was seen many times. The chain uses TRBV9 and TRBJ2-5; D might be TRBD2 (7 bases). Trimming pared 3 bases from V and 3 bases from J, leaving 9 bases between. Looked up from germline, CDR1 is SGDLS and CDR2 is YYNGEE. The CDR3 has 13 residues. The CDR3 here is CASSERDKETQYF. CDR3 bases: TGTGCCAGCAGCGAGCGGGACAAAGAGACCCAGTACTTC.

This clonotype was observed many times. This chain uses TRBV9 with TRBJ1-2; D may be TRBD1 (6 bases). Between the trimmed V and J ends, which lost 3 bases and 0 bases, there was a span of 9 bases. CDR1 and CDR2 from the germline V gene are SGDLS and YYNGEE. CDR3 length equals 14 residues. CDR3 residues: CASSARGPNYGYTF. The CDR3 DNA sequence: TGTGCCAGCAGCGCCAGGGGTCCTAACTATGGCTACACCTTC. The full variable domain, rest sourced from reference TRBV9 and TRBJ1-2, is DSGVTQTPKHLITATGQRVTLRCSPRSGDLSVYWYQQSLDQGLQFLIQYYNGEERAKGNILERFSAQQFPDLHSELNLSSLELGDSALYFCASSARGPNYGYTFGSGTRLTVV.

The sample holds many counts of this clonotype. V is TRBV14 and J is TRBJ2-2, with TRBD1 identical over 8 bases. The V gene's germline CDR1 is SGHDN and CDR2 FVKESK. Trimming removed 5 bases from V and 4 bases from J; junction bases left unmatched: 6. This CDR3 spans 15 amino acids. Written as DNA, the CDR3 is TGTGCCAGCAGCTGGACAGGGATGGTCACCGGGGAGCTGTTTTTT. Protein product: CASSWTGMVTGELFF.

The rearrangement joins TRBV10-3 to TRBJ1-1; D is undetermined. This CDR3 spans 12 amino acids. The V gene lost 8 bases and the J gene lost 1 base, with 8 bases spanning the gap. Germline assignment: CDR1 ENHRY and CDR2 SYGVKD. The CDR3: CAIRSGNTEAFF. CDR3 nucleotide sequence: TGTGCCATCCGGAGCGGGAACACTGAAGCTTTCTTT.

Ten or more counts support this clonotype. The V gene is TRBV5-4, the J gene TRBJ1-1; 11 bases are a match to TRBD1. Germline values: CDR1 SGHNT, CDR2 YYREEE (reference sequence). The junction had 7 bases not matched to a gene; V was cut back by 5 bases and J by 4 bases. This CDR3 is built from 15 residues. CDR3 residues: CASSTGQGVVTEAFF. CDR3 coding DNA: TGTGCCAGCAGTACGGGACAGGGGGTCGTCACTGAAGCTTTCTTT.

This clonotype was counted many times. This rearrangement joins TRBV6-5 to TRBJ1-2; 9 bases match TRBD1. With 2 bases clipped from V and 4 bases from J, the junction kept 5 bases outside the gene matches. CDR1 MNHEY and CDR2 SVGAGI come from the germline V gene. The CDR3 has 15 residues. DNA for the CDR3: TGTGCCAGCAGTTACATGACAGGGGGGAGCTATGGCTACACCTTC. Translating it yields CASSYMTGGSYGYTF.

This clonotype occurred a few times. J is TRBJ1-5 and V is TRBV10-3, with 8 bases lining up with TRBD1. The CDR3 totals 15 residues. The junction had 6 bases not matched to a gene; V was cut back by 8 bases and J by 0 bases. Germline values: CDR1 ENHRY, CDR2 SYGVKD. The CDR3 nucleotides are TGTGCCATCGGCGGGACAGGAGATAGCAATCAGCCCCAGCATTTT. Amino acid sequence: CAIGGTGDSNQPQHF.

In its sample, this clonotype was seen many times. The rearrangement links TRBV7-3 to TRBJ2-2, with unresolved D. Trimming removed 2 bases from V and 1 base from J, with 5 bases in between. Germline lookup yields CDR1 SGHTA and CDR2 FQGTGA. CDR3 size: 14 residues. CDR3: CASSLRKNTGELFF. For the CDR3, the DNA is TGTGCCAGCAGCTTACGGAAGAACACCGGGGAGCTGTTTTTT. The whole variable domain, filled in from reference TRBV7-3 and TRBJ2-2, reads GAGVSQTPSNKVTEKGKYVELRCDPISGHTALYWYRQSLGQGPEFLIYFQGTGAADDSGLPNDRFFAVRPEGSVSTLKIQRTERGDSAVYLCASSLRKNTGELFFGEGSRLTVL.

This chain connects TRBV11-2 to TRBJ2-2, with TRBD2 as a possible D gene (6 bases). The CDR3 is made up of 17 amino acids. Germline CDR1 reads SGHAT; CDR2 reads FQNNGV. Trimming removed 5 bases at V and 3 bases at J, with 19 bases between. For the CDR3, the DNA is TGTGCCAGCAGCCCTTTTTGGGAGGACGGTTACACCGGGGAGCTGTTTTTT. Its protein product is CASSPFWEDGYTGELFF.

The chain recombines TRBV2 with TRBJ1-4; 12 nucleotides match TRBD1. Germline V gene lookup returns CDR1 SNHLY and CDR2 FYNNEI. This CDR3 contains 17 residues. With V trimmed by 6 bases and J by 3 bases, 8 bases remained unmatched. CDR3 coding DNA: TGTGCCAGCAGGGCCGGGACAGGGGGCGCGCCTAATGAAAAACTGTTTTTT. This codes for CASRAGTGGAPNEKLFF.

V and J are TRBV5-1 and TRBJ2-5, with D possibly matching TRBD1 (6 bases). CDR3 length: 12 residues. Per germline, CDR1 SGHRS and CDR2 YFSETQ. Trimming took off 5 bases at V and 5 bases at J, with 10 bases between the two ends. The CDR3 reads CASRSQGETQYF. CDR3 coding DNA: TGCGCCAGCAGGTCGCAGGGGGAGACCCAGTACTTC. The variable domain in full, completed from reference TRBV5-1 and TRBJ2-5, reads KAGVTQTPRYLIKTRGQQVTLSCSPISGHRSVSWYQQTPGQGLQFLFEYFSETQRNKGNFPGRFSGRQFSNSRSEMNVSTLELGDSALYLCASRSQGETQYFGPGTRLLVL.

V is TRBV27 and J is TRBJ2-7; D gene uncertain. Germline V CDR1 and CDR2: MNHEY, SMNVEV (reference sequence). Trimming left V 5 bases short and J 0 bases short, with 14 bases between. CDR3 length equals 15 residues. In DNA form, the CDR3 reads TGTGCCAGCAGTCCCCTCGGCCCCGGCTCCTACGAGCAGTACTTC. As protein: CASSPLGPGSYEQYF.